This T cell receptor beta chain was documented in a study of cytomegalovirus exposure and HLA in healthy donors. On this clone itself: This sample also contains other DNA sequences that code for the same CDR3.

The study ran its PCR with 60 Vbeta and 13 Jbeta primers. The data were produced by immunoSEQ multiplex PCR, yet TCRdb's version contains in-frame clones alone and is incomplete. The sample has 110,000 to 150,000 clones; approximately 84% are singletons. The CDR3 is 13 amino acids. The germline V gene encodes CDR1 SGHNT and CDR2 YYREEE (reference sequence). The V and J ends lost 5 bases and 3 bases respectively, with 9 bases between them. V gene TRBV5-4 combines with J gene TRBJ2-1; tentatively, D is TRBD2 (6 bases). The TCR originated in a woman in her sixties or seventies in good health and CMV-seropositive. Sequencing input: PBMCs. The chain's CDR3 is CASSSGSYNEQFF. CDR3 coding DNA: TGTGCCAGCAGTTCCGGGAGCTACAATGAGCAGTTCTTC.